The text below deals with one TCR beta chain. Its antigen is as yet unknown. The data originate from a study of blood T cells in healthy people across ages. Broader study findings: TCR beta diversity tracked closely with naive T cell percentage.

Donors ranged from 6 to 90 years old and were healthy Caucasians in Russia. Extractions gave at least 5.5 micrograms of total RNA per sample. In germline, CDR1 is SGHRS, CDR2 YFSETQ. The CDR3 sequence is 14 residues long. It was with a sample-barcoded 5' primer and a J-beta primer mix that a second PCR of roughly 7 to 12 cycles was run. TCRdb re-called the 5' RACE reads with MiXCR, one entry per CDR3 protein. Among about 970,000 distinct CDR3 sequences listed, roughly half were seen once. The V call is TRBV5-1, the J call TRBJ2-4, with TRBD1 matching over 7 bases. The J call may not be correct, given that the DNA end is closer to TRBJ2-7. This TCR was sampled from a woman aged 55-70 years in good health. Sequenced: blood. In DNA form, the CDR3 reads TGCGCCAGCCGACAGGACAGGTTCTACTACGAGCAGTACTTC. This encodes CASRQDRFYYEQYF.